The clone carrying this T cell receptor beta chain was recorded many times. Antigen specificity is unknown. This record comes from a study of T cells in Graves' hyperthyroidism and ophthalmopathy. Study details: Specimen type is peripheral blood, collected at initial diagnosis prior to any treatment.

The source of the PBMCs was approximately 10 ml of fresh peripheral blood. General observations from the study: Blood also held most thyroid clonotypes expanded beyond 0.001. Ophthalmopathy was distinguished from stable hyperthyroidism by 13 V-J signatures.

Amplified TCR beta CDR3 regions derived from RNA transcripts. When the TCR CDR3 underwent first-round RT-PCR, the HTBI primer set was used. Each CDR3 protein is one row after TCRdb ran MiXCR on the multiplex PCR reads. The repertoire has around 600,000 distinct CDR3 sequences, roughly 14% of them found once; the top ten carry around 13%. Trimming removed 3 bases from V and 0 bases from J, with 9 bases in between. CDR3 size: 15 residues. Sequenced input: blood. J is TRBJ1-3 and V is TRBV12-3 or TRBV12-4; D is uncertain. The TCR sequence derives from a woman aged 45 to 65 with Graves' ophthalmopathy. CDR3 DNA: TGTGCCAGCAGTTTCAAGGGCAGCTCTGGAAACACCATATATTTT. It encodes CASSFKGSSGNTIYF.